The rows below give T cell receptor beta chains drawn from one sample of a study of T cells after posttransplantation cyclophosphamide. The method was immunoSEQ multiplex PCR; TCRdb's version includes in-frame clones alone and lacks a portion of them. Altogether tens of thousands of clones were found in the sample, and no singletons occur. The specimen was PBMCs. The receptor source for this set is a man in his forties in good health, CMV-negative, and a related stem cell transplant donor. CDR3s include the opening cysteine and the closing phenylalanine or tryptophan. Each record gives: CDR3 protein, CDR3 DNA, clone size, J gene, V gene, D gene. D genes are given only for firm matches. The size of a clone is reported for some rows only, either as once, few or many, or as a class for expanded clones.

CASSLWVAGGGEKLFF,TGTGCCAGCAGTTTATGGGTGGCAGGGGGCGGCGAAAAACTGTTTTTT,many,TRBJ1-4,TRBV28,TRBD1
CASSRPLAGLHNEQFF,TGTGCCAGCAGCCGTCCCCTAGCGGGACTTCACAATGAGCAGTTCTTC,many,TRBJ2-1,TRBV5-8,TRBD2
CASSQGDTQYF,TGTGCCAGTAGTCAGGGAGATACGCAGTATTTT,many,TRBJ2-3,TRBV19,.
CASSYSRGVHSEQYF,TGTGCCAGCAGTTACTCTCGCGGTGTACATAGCGAGCAGTACTTC,many,TRBJ2-7,TRBV6-5,.
CASSLVAGPILDTQYF,TGTGCCAGCAGCTTGGTGGCAGGCCCGATCTTAGATACGCAGTATTTT,many,TRBJ2-3,TRBV5-8,.
CASSGVEQYF,TGTGCCAGCAGCGGGGTCGAGCAGTACTTC,many,TRBJ2-7,TRBV2,.
CASSPYHADYSPLHF,TGTGCCAGCAGCCCTTATCACGCAGACTATTCACCCCTCCACTTT,few,TRBJ1-6,TRBV27,.
CASSPRPQYPYEQYF,TGTGCCAGCTCACCACGTCCGCAGTATCCCTACGAGCAGTACTTC,many,TRBJ2-7,TRBV18,.
CASSFYPSGREGRTDTQYF,TGTGCCAGCAGCTTTTACCCCTCTGGGCGGGAGGGCCGAACAGATACGCAGTATTTT,many,TRBJ2-3,TRBV7-2,TRBD2
CASRSTGMGLQNIQYF,TGTGCCAGCAGATCTACAGGGATGGGATTGCAAAACATTCAGTACTTC,many,TRBJ2-4,TRBV28,.
CARSLVLSQVVYEQYF,TGTGCCAGAAGCTTAGTATTAAGCCAGGTAGTCTACGAGCAGTACTTC,.,TRBJ2-7,TRBV7-5,.
CASSPRVAGVYEQYF,TGCGCCAGCAGCCCACGGGTAGCGGGAGTCTACGAGCAGTACTTC,many,TRBJ2-7,TRBV5-1,TRBD2
CAWSTGRGQPQHF,TGTGCCTGGTCGACAGGGCGCGGGCAGCCCCAGCATTTT,many,TRBJ1-5,TRBV30,TRBD1
CASSLHPLTSRYSYEQYF,TGTGCCAGCAGTCTACATCCGTTGACATCGCGATACTCCTACGAGCAGTACTTC,many,TRBJ2-7,TRBV28,.
CASSPEQGGRLELFF,TGTGCCAGCAGCCCCGAACAGGGGGGCCGCTTAGAACTGTTTTTT,many,TRBJ1-4,TRBV2,TRBD1
CASSGGSGRGEDTQYF,TGTGCCAGTAGTGGGGGTAGCGGGAGAGGCGAAGATACGCAGTATTTT,many,TRBJ2-3,TRBV19,TRBD2
CASSQGDQPQHF,TGTGCCAGCAGTCAAGGGGATCAGCCCCAGCATTTT,many,TRBJ1-5,TRBV6-5,.
CASSLSANTEAFF,TGTGCCAGCAGTTTATCAGCGAACACTGAAGCTTTCTTT,many,TRBJ1-1,TRBV27,.
CASSLAPLTGAYEQYF,TGTGCCAGCAGCTTAGCACCCTTGACAGGGGCCTACGAGCAGTACTTC,many,TRBJ2-7,TRBV7-8,TRBD1
CASRGDSQHQPQHF,TGTGCCAGCAGAGGGGATTCCCAGCATCAGCCCCAGCATTTT,many,TRBJ1-5,TRBV2,.
CASSLARGGTPLGIEQYF,TGTGCCAGCAGCTTAGCTAGGGGGGGGACCCCCCTGGGAATCGAGCAGTACTTC,many,TRBJ2-7,TRBV7-2,.
CASSNPGQGKIATNEKLFF,TGTGCCAGCAGCAATCCGGGACAGGGGAAAATTGCAACTAATGAAAAACTGTTTTTT,many,TRBJ1-4,TRBV21-1,.
CAISYAGNTGELFF,TGTGCCATCAGTTACGCGGGGAACACCGGGGAGCTGTTTTTT,many,TRBJ2-2,TRBV10-3,.
CASSLGQASDEQYF,TGTGCCAGCAGCTTGGGACAGGCTTCGGACGAGCAGTACTTC,many,TRBJ2-7,TRBV11-3,TRBD1
CASSSRQASQMWELFF,TGTGCCAGCAGTTCCCGGCAGGCGTCCCAGATGTGGGAGCTGTTTTTT,many,TRBJ2-2,TRBV6-6,.
CASSLARGLVYEQYF,TGTGCCAGCAGCTTAGCGCGAGGACTAGTCTACGAGCAGTACTTC,many,TRBJ2-7,TRBV7-2,TRBD2
CASSLTSGASTDTQYF,TGTGCCAGCAGCTTAACTAGCGGGGCTAGCACAGATACGCAGTATTTT,many,TRBJ2-3,TRBV7-2,TRBD2
CASSQGGTETQYF,TGTGCCAGCAGCCAAGGGGGCACGGAGACCCAGTACTTC,many,TRBJ2-5,TRBV5-5,TRBD1
CSVDSGLNYGYTF,TGCAGCGTTGATTCAGGTCTCAACTATGGCTACACCTTC,many,TRBJ1-2,TRBV29-1,.
CASSSTRDFRTDTQYF,TGTGCCAGCAGTTCAACCCGGGACTTCCGCACAGATACGCAGTATTTT,.,TRBJ2-3,TRBV25-1,.
CASSQLGSGRSWELFF,TGCGCCAGCAGCCAATTGGGTAGCGGGAGATCGTGGGAGCTGTTTTTT,many,TRBJ2-2,TRBV4-1,TRBD2
CASSPLQVHTIYF,TGTGCCAGCAGTCCCCTACAGGTACACACCATATATTTT,many,TRBJ1-3,TRBV28,.
CAISEGRELDTQYF,TGTGCCATCAGTGAGGGGCGGGAGCTGGATACGCAGTATTTT,few,TRBJ2-3,TRBV6-5,TRBD2
CASSQDVPGTSGRLYNEQFF,TGCGCCAGCAGCCAAGATGTACCCGGGACTAGCGGGAGACTATACAATGAGCAGTTCTTC,many,TRBJ2-1,TRBV4-1,TRBD2
CASSTGLGAYEQYF,TGTGCCAGCAGTACCGGCCTAGGGGCATACGAGCAGTACTTC,many,TRBJ2-7,TRBV9,.
CASSFDSSSGNTIYF,TGCGCCAGCAGCTTCGACAGTAGCTCTGGAAACACCATATATTTT,many,TRBJ1-3,TRBV5-1,.
CASSGWEVTDTQYF,TGTGCCAGCAGTGGATGGGAGGTGACAGATACGCAGTATTTT,many,TRBJ2-3,TRBV25-1,.
CASSQHSGTSGRVSYNEQFF,TGTGCCAGCAGCCAACACTCCGGGACTAGCGGGAGGGTTTCCTACAATGAGCAGTTCTTC,many,TRBJ2-1,TRBV4-2,TRBD2
CASSWVAGENSPLHF,TGTGCCAGCAGTTGGGTAGCAGGGGAGAATTCACCCCTCCACTTT,few,TRBJ1-6,TRBV6-5,.
CASNPTRGSEAFF,TGTGCCAGCAACCCGACCCGAGGATCTGAAGCTTTCTTT,many,TRBJ1-1,TRBV6-1,.
CASSWESIDTEAFF,TGCGCCAGCAGCTGGGAGAGTATAGACACTGAAGCTTTCTTT,many,TRBJ1-1,TRBV5-1,.
CATTPGGGSPGQPQHF,TGTGCCACCACCCCCGGTGGGGGGTCCCCAGGTCAGCCCCAACATTTT,.,TRBJ1-5,TRBV15,.
CSVQDGGNTEAFF,TGCAGCGTTCAAGACGGGGGGAACACTGAAGCTTTCTTT,many,TRBJ1-1,TRBV29-1,.
CASSLRQGGQPQHF,TGTGCCAGCAGCCTCCGACAGGGAGGACAGCCCCAGCATTTT,few,TRBJ1-5,TRBV6-1,TRBD1
CASRVGQGTGEKLFF,TGTGCCAGCAGAGTCGGACAGGGAACAGGGGAAAAACTGTTTTTT,many,TRBJ1-4,TRBV6-1,TRBD1
CSAFTGGGTEAFF,TGCAGCGCTTTTACAGGGGGCGGAACTGAAGCTTTCTTT,many,TRBJ1-1,TRBV29-1,TRBD1
CASSTGGHQPQHF,TGTGCCAGCAGCACAGGGGGCCATCAGCCCCAGCATTTT,many,TRBJ1-5,TRBV19,TRBD1
CAWSKGLAATDTQYF,TGTGCCTGGAGCAAGGGACTAGCGGCTACAGATACGCAGTATTTT,.,TRBJ2-3,TRBV30,TRBD2
CASSFRGGSGYTF,TGTGCCAGCAGCTTCCGAGGGGGCTCTGGCTACACCTTC,many,TRBJ1-2,TRBV5-4,TRBD1
CASSSTTSGRAHEQFF,TGTGCCAGCAGCTCAACCACTAGCGGGAGGGCCCATGAGCAGTTCTTC,many,TRBJ2-1,TRBV13,TRBD2
CASRATGDTGELFF,TGTGCCAGCAGGGCGACAGGGGACACCGGGGAGCTGTTTTTT,many,TRBJ2-2,TRBV2,TRBD1
CASSRLRGTETQYF,TGTGCCAGCAGTCGTCTCAGGGGCACGGAGACCCAGTACTTC,many,TRBJ2-5,TRBV28,.